Each of the 5 T cell receptor beta chains below was sequenced from the same sample in a study of T cells after yellow fever vaccination. A single record per CDR3 protein comes from TCRdb applying MiXCR to the 5' RACE reads. The top ten hold roughly two fifths of the sample, which has some 120,000 distinct CDR3 sequences, roughly 15% seen once. Sequenced material: CD8+ T cells sorted from PBMCs, taken 5 days after the yellow fever booster vaccination. These receptors were collected from a man between 18 and 35 years old who received the YFV17D yellow fever vaccine.

This clonotype was detected a few times. V gene TRBV2 combines with J gene TRBJ2-5; 13 bases fit TRBD2. The CDR3 totals 17 residues. Germline CDR1 reads SNHLY; CDR2 reads FYNNEI. The ends lost 6 bases at V and 2 bases at J; junction bases unmatched: 9. The CDR3, as DNA: TGTGCCAGCAGCAAGGGGACTAGCGGGGAGACGCAAGAGACCCAGTACTTC. Its translation is CASSKGTSGETQETQYF.

This clonotype was counted between two and nine times. The rearrangement links TRBV7-2 to TRBJ2-2; D is undetermined. The CDR3 consists of 13 residues. Per the germline V gene, CDR1 is SGHTA and CDR2 is FQGNSA. Trimming removed 5 bases from V and 5 bases from J, with 9 bases in between. The CDR3 loop reads CASSPHPTGELFF. In nucleotides, the CDR3 is TGTGCCAGCAGCCCCCACCCAACCGGGGAGCTGTTTTTT.

This clonotype was observed a handful of times. This chain links TRBV7-2 with TRBJ2-7, with no clear D. There are 12 residues in the CDR3. V lost 4 bases and J 0 bases, leaving 4 bases between the germline ends. Germline loops: CDR1 SGHTA, CDR2 FQGNSA. In nucleotides, the CDR3 is TGTGCCAGCAGCTGCAGCTCCTACGAGCAGTACGTC. Translated, it gives CASSCSSYEQYV.

This rearrangement joins TRBV7-9 to TRBJ2-5; D is tentatively TRBD1 or TRBD2 (6 bases each). The CDR3 runs to 15 residues. Germline V gene data show CDR1 as SEHNR and CDR2 as FQNEAQ (reference sequence). The V gene lost 0 bases and the J gene lost 1 base, with 9 bases spanning the gap. CDR3 bases: TGTGCCAGCAGCTTAGCGGGGGGCAGCCAAGAGACCCAGTACTTC. The encoded protein is CASSLAGGSQETQYF.

This clonotype occurred many times. J is TRBJ2-3 and V is TRBV3-1; the match to TRBD2 covers 8 bases. The junction had 2 bases not matched to a gene; V was cut back by 0 bases and J by 0 bases. The CDR3 loop spans 16 amino acids. CDR1 LGHDT and CDR2 YNNKEL come from the germline V gene (reference sequence). In nucleotides, the CDR3 is TGTGCCAGCAGCCAAGAGGCTAGCGGGAGCACAGATACGCAGTATTTT. Amino acids: CASSQEASGSTDTQYF.